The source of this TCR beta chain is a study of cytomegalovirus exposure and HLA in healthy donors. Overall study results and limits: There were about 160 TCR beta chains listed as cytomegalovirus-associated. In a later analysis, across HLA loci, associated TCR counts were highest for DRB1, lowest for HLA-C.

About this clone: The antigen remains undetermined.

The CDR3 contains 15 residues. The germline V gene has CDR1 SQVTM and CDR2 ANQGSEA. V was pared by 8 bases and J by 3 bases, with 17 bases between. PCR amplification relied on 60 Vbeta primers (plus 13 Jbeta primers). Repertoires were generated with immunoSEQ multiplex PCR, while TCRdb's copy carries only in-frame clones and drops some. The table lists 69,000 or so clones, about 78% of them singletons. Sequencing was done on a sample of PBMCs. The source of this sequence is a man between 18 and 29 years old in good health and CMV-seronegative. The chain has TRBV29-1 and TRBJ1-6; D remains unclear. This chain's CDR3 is CSRSSEPFYNSPLHF. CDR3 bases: TGCAGCCGATCGTCGGAGCCTTTCTATAATTCACCCCTCCACTTT.